The 27 T cell receptor beta chains below come from one sample, sequenced in a study of cytomegalovirus exposure and HLA in healthy donors (dated by TCRdb to about 2017). The library came from the immunoSEQ multiplex PCR assay. For the multiplex PCR, a mixture combining 60 forward primers for TCR Vbeta segments and 13 reverse primers for TCR Jbeta segments was used. The immuneACCESS repertoire file appears here via TCRdb, limited to in-frame rearrangements. These files lack a portion of the clones; in checked studies, under half of the deficit traces to unresolved V genes, and the cause of the others is not known. Present in this sample are approximately 150,000 clones, 73% of which were seen just once. Approximately 5.4% of the sample goes to the ten largest clones. Material: PBMCs. Receptors originate from a woman aged 18-29 years in good health and CMV-seropositive.

The chain combines TRBV11-2 with TRBJ2-5, with 15 bases matching TRBD2. The CDR3 consists of 15 residues. Germline V gives CDR1 SGHAT, CDR2 FQNNGV. The V segment lost 1 base and the J segment 13 bases; nucleotides outside the gene matches: 7. CDR3 amino acids: CASSLAGTSGGLGYF. CDR3 DNA sequence: TGTGCCAGCAGCTTAGCTGGGACTAGCGGGGGGTTGGGGTACTTC.

V is TRBV19 and J is TRBJ2-7; possible D gene TRBD2, 6 bases. Germline V lookup: CDR1 LNHDA, CDR2 SQIVND (reference sequence). The CDR3 contains 15 residues. V lost 3 bases and J 0 bases, leaving 12 bases between the germline ends. The CDR3 is CASSIVGGSSYEQYF. The CDR3 bases are TGTGCCAGTAGTATCGTTGGAGGGAGCTCCTACGAGCAGTACTTC.

J is TRBJ1-1 and V is TRBV6-4, with a tentative D call TRBD1 (5 bases). The CDR3 sequence is 12 residues long. Trimming took 0 bases from V and 8 from J, leaving 7 bases between them. Germline CDR1 reads MRHNA; CDR2 reads SNTAGT. CDR3 nucleotides: TGTGCCAGCAGTGACTCGTGGACAGAAGCTTTCTTT. Translating it yields CASSDSWTEAFF.

This chain uses TRBV7-9 with TRBJ2-1; possibly TRBD1 for D (6 bases). The CDR3 has 14 amino acids. Germline CDR1 SEHNR, CDR2 FQNEAQ (reference sequence). V was pared by 1 base and J by 6 bases, with 10 bases between. This chain's CDR3 is CASSLVQGSNEQFF. The CDR3 DNA follows: TGTGCCAGCAGCTTAGTTCAGGGGAGCAATGAGCAGTTCTTC.

Notes on this clone: Other DNA sequences in this sample translate to the same CDR3. This chain joins TRBV30 and TRBJ2-1; D possibly corresponds to TRBD2 (5 bases). CDR1 is GTSNPN and CDR2 is SVGIG in the germline V gene (reference sequence). The CDR3 has 12 amino acids. Trimming took off 0 bases at V and 8 bases at J, with 8 bases between the two ends. The CDR3, as DNA: TGTGCCTGGAGTGTCCGGGGAGATGAGCAGTTCTTC. Translating gives CAWSVRGDEQFF.

This chain uses TRBV15 with TRBJ1-1; a possible D gene is TRBD1 (5 bases). This CDR3 comprises 14 residues. V dropped 9 bases and J dropped 1 base, with 15 bases sitting between them. Germline V gene data show CDR1 as LNHNV and CDR2 as YYDKDF (reference sequence). CDR3 nucleotides: TGTGCCACTCAACGTCAGGGATCGAACACTGAAGCTTTCTTT. This translates into CATQRQGSNTEAFF.

This chain links TRBV5-1 with TRBJ2-3; D is perhaps TRBD2 (6 bases). Trimming removed 4 bases at V and 6 bases at J, with 24 bases between. CDR3 length equals 17 residues. Germline CDR1 and CDR2: SGHRS and YFSETQ. The CDR3 sequence is CASSPRMRERAGDTQYF. In DNA form, the CDR3 reads TGCGCCAGCAGCCCCCGAATGCGGGAAAGGGCCGGTGATACGCAGTATTTT. Together with reference TRBV5-1 and TRBJ2-3, the CDR3 gives the full variable domain: KAGVTQTPRYLIKTRGQQVTLSCSPISGHRSVSWYQQTPGQGLQFLFEYFSETQRNKGNFPGRFSGRQFSNSRSEMNVSTLELGDSALYLCASSPRMRERAGDTQYFGPGTRLTVL.

The chain has TRBV30 and TRBJ2-7; weak D call: TRBD1 (6 bases). With 4 bases removed from V and 0 bases from J, the gap between germline ends came to 13 bases. Looked up from germline, CDR1 is GTSNPN and CDR2 is SVGIG (reference sequence). CDR3 length: 14 residues. In DNA form, the CDR3 reads TGTGCCTGGAAGAAACAGGGACCCTCCTACGAGCAGTACTTC. Protein: CAWKKQGPSYEQYF.

The chain's CDR3 is CASSLAGPSYNEQFF. The DNA for the CDR3 is TGTGCCAGCAGCTTAGCAGGCCCGTCCTACAATGAGCAGTTCTTC. The chain has TRBV7-3 and TRBJ2-1, with unresolved D. With 2 bases removed from V and 1 base from J, the gap between germline ends came to 9 bases. This CDR3 is built from 15 residues. Germline CDR1 is SGHTA and CDR2 is FQGTGA.

Regarding this clone: The junction departs from germline at one end; a sequencing error may be responsible. DNA of the CDR3: TGTGCCGGCAGCCCTTTCCTCAGAGGCGAAGCTTTCTTT. Amino acids: CAGSPFLRGEAFF. This chain uses TRBV27 with TRBJ1-1; no clear D gene. The CDR3 totals 13 residues. CDR1 is MNHEY and CDR2 is SMNVEV in the germline V gene (reference sequence).

The table lists this clone with a few counts. The rearrangement uses TRBV4-3 and TRBJ1-1; possibly TRBD1 for D (5 bases). The V gene's germline CDR1 is LGHNA and CDR2 YSLEER. With 0 bases removed from V and 5 bases from J, the gap between germline ends came to 13 bases. This CDR3 contains 15 residues. CDR3 DNA: TGCGCCAGCAGCCAAGATGGGGGGGTAGGGACTGAAGCTTTCTTT. This sequence encodes CASSQDGGVGTEAFF.

This clone was counted a few times. V usage is TRBV10-3 and J usage is TRBJ1-4; the D is unclear. V shed 3 bases and J shed 0 bases, with 8 bases lying between them. CDR3 length: 15 amino acids. The germline V gene encodes CDR1 ENHRY and CDR2 SYGVKD. The CDR3 loop is CAISDQIATNEKLFF. The CDR3 DNA follows: TGTGCCATCAGTGACCAGATTGCAACTAATGAAAAACTGTTTTTT.

This chain links TRBV4-3 with TRBJ2-1; D not certain. Germline CDR1 LGHNA, CDR2 YSLEER. CDR3 length: 12 residues. V was pared by 0 bases and J by 5 bases, with 2 bases between. The CDR3 spells CASSQDNNEQFF. CDR3 DNA sequence: TGCGCCAGCAGCCAAGATAACAATGAGCAGTTCTTC.

V gene TRBV18 combines with J gene TRBJ1-5; 8 bases fit TRBD1. V trimming: 3 bases; J trimming: 2 bases; junction bases outside the gene matches: 0. The germline V gene has CDR1 KGHSH and CDR2 LQKENI. The CDR3 sequence is 14 residues long. The CDR3 region is CASSPTGGNQPQHF. The CDR3 region has the DNA TGTGCCAGCTCACCGACAGGGGGCAATCAGCCCCAGCATTTT.

The chain recombines TRBV5-1 with TRBJ1-4; no clear D. Trimming stripped 0 bases from V and 8 bases from J, with 14 bases between. From germline, CDR1 is SGHRS and CDR2 YFSETQ. This CDR3 comprises 15 residues. CDR3 sequence: CASSLASTLREKLFF. CDR3 DNA sequence: TGCGCCAGCAGCTTGGCAAGTACTTTGAGGGAAAAACTGTTTTTT.

This chain uses TRBV5-1 with TRBJ1-1; maybe TRBD1 (5 bases). The CDR3 is made up of 14 amino acids. Trimming took 2 bases from V and 1 from J, leaving 9 bases between them. Germline assignment: CDR1 SGHRS and CDR2 YFSETQ. CDR3 region: CASSFQGWNTEAFF. The DNA of the CDR3 is TGCGCCAGCAGCTTTCAGGGATGGAACACTGAAGCTTTCTTT.

The V and J genes are TRBV7-9 and TRBJ2-3; possible D gene TRBD2, 5 bases. Germline V gene sequence: CDR1 SEHNR, CDR2 FQNEAQ (reference sequence). This CDR3 region has 15 residues. Trimming shortened V by 5 bases and J by 3 bases, and 15 bases separated the two germline ends. In DNA form, the CDR3 reads TGTGCCAGCAGCCCCCGGGGTACGCAGACAGATACGCAGTATTTT. It encodes CASSPRGTQTDTQYF.

The genes are TRBV19 and TRBJ2-7; D perhaps matches TRBD1 (5 bases). Deletions cut 4 bases from V and 0 bases from J, with 13 bases between. This CDR3 is 15 amino acids long. From germline, CDR1 is LNHDA and CDR2 SQIVND (reference sequence). CDR3 amino acids: CASSTAGISSYEQYF. CDR3 in DNA: TGTGCCAGTAGTACGGCAGGGATATCCTCCTACGAGCAGTACTTC. The full variable domain, completed using reference TRBV19 and TRBJ2-7, is DGGITQSPKYLFRKEGQNVTLSCEQNLNHDAMYWYRQDPGQGLRLIYYSQIVNDFQKGDIAEGYSVSREKKESFPLTVTSAQKNPTAFYLCASSTAGISSYEQYFGPGTRLTVT.

This sequence joins TRBV6-5 and TRBJ2-5; a possible D gene is TRBD2 (6 bases). With 7 bases removed from V and 5 bases from J, the gap between germline ends came to 17 bases. CDR1 is MNHEY and CDR2 is SVGAGI in the germline V gene. This CDR3 spans 14 amino acids. CDR3 residues: CASKVMASAETQYF. As DNA, the CDR3 is TGTGCCAGCAAAGTTATGGCTAGCGCCGAGACCCAGTACTTC.

V gene TRBV10-2 combines with J gene TRBJ1-1, with 7 positions matching TRBD1. Trimming cost V 0 bases and J 1 base; bases outside gene matches: 17. The CDR3 is 20 amino acids. Germline V gene lookup returns CDR1 WSHSY and CDR2 SAAADI. CDR3 protein: CASSESDHRGFAEPNTEAFF. The CDR3 DNA follows: TGCGCCAGCAGTGAGTCGGATCACAGGGGTTTTGCTGAGCCGAACACTGAAGCTTTCTTT.

Points on this clone: The same CDR3 is also encoded by other DNA sequences in this sample. J is TRBJ2-7 and V is TRBV4-3; D is ambiguous. Germline V gives CDR1 LGHNA, CDR2 YSLEER. The V and J ends lost 1 base and 0 bases respectively, with 7 bases between them. CDR3 length: 14 amino acids. The chain's CDR3 is CASSQGRGSYEQYF. The CDR3 DNA follows: TGCGCCAGCAGCCAAGGGCGCGGCTCCTACGAGCAGTACTTC.

Details on this clone: A read error may account for a junction end that differs from germline. The chain links TRBV7-9 to TRBJ2-7; D is possibly TRBD2 (5 bases). Germline loops: CDR1 SEHNR, CDR2 FQNEAQ (reference sequence). This CDR3 has 15 residues. The CDR3 region is CSSSSAGPGSYEQYF. The DNA of the CDR3 is TGTTCCAGCAGCTCAGCCGGCCCGGGGTCATACGAGCAGTACTTC.

The V call is TRBV7-9, the J call TRBJ1-1, with a possible D match to TRBD1 (6 bases). Germline V lookup: CDR1 SEHNR, CDR2 FQNEAQ (reference sequence). With 3 bases removed from V and 1 base from J, the gap between germline ends came to 12 bases. There are 15 residues in the CDR3. CDR3 sequence (DNA): TGTGCCAGCAGCTTCCCGGGACACCAGAACACTGAAGCTTTCTTT. Its protein is CASSFPGHQNTEAFF.

The J gene is TRBJ1-6, the V gene TRBV14; a possible D gene is TRBD1 (6 bases). Germline CDR1 is SGHDN and CDR2 is FVKESK. The V end lost 3 bases, the J end lost 10 bases, and 16 bases lay between the germline ends. The CDR3 is 15 amino acids. The chain's CDR3 is CASSQAQGRGSPLHF. The CDR3 DNA reads TGTGCCAGCAGCCAGGCCCAGGGGCGCGGGTCACCCCTCCACTTT.

In DNA form, the CDR3 reads TGTGCCAGTCCCAGGGAAGGTCGAGACACCTTC. It specifies CASPREGRDTF. The rearrangement joins TRBV25-1 to TRBJ1-2; a possible D gene is TRBD1 (5 bases). In germline, CDR1 is MGHDK, CDR2 SYGVNS. This CDR3 comprises 11 residues. Trimming removed 9 bases at V and 12 bases at J, with 17 bases between.

The V gene is TRBV7-8, the J gene TRBJ1-2; D is uncertain. Trimming took 1 base from V and 7 from J, leaving 13 bases between them. Germline loops: CDR1 SGHVS, CDR2 FQNEAQ. CDR3 length equals 14 residues. DNA of the CDR3: TGTGCCAGCAGCTTAGTTCCAGGAACGATTGGCTACACCTTC. Its protein product is CASSLVPGTIGYTF.

The J gene is TRBJ2-1, the V gene TRBV9; 11 bases fit TRBD2. Germline CDR1 and CDR2: SGDLS and YYNGEE. Germline trimming cut 0 bases from V and 2 bases from J; bases unmatched to any gene: 4. This CDR3 region has 17 residues. The CDR3 loop is CASSVEPSGGPYNEQFF. In nucleotides, the CDR3 is TGTGCCAGCAGCGTAGAGCCTAGCGGGGGGCCCTACAATGAGCAGTTCTTC.